This T cell receptor (beta chain) was recovered during a study of Ad26.COV2.S vaccination and SARS-CoV-2 variants. General study findings and limits: Measurement of non-spike TCR breadth gave similar results in vaccine and placebo recipients.

About this clone: As yet, its antigen is unknown.

The treatment: roughly 19 received Ad26.COV2.S at low or high dose, single or two shots; five or six received placebo; per-sample allocation not given. Material that was analyzed had been drawn on day 63 after the first vaccine or placebo injection. A Boston donor was an adult aged 18-55 years. CDR1 is MNHEY, CDR2 SVGEGT, per germline. The germline V and J ends were trimmed by 4 bases and 6 bases, with 16 bases remaining between them. The CDR3 consists of 15 residues. This table comes from immunoSEQ multiplex PCR, and its TCRdb copy is limited to in-frame clones, with some not included. The sample consists of a few hundred thousand clones, 85% to 90% of them appearing once.

The sequencing here drew on peripheral blood, taken in a trial of Ad26.COV2.S vaccine versus placebo. The clonotype comes from a person aged 18-65 years who received the Ad26.COV2.S COVID-19 vaccine or a placebo. The rearrangement joins TRBV6-2 or TRBV6-3 to TRBJ2-1, with D tentatively TRBD1 or TRBD2 (7 bases each). CDR3: CASSLTTGTINEQFF. The CDR3 DNA sequence: TGTGCCAGCAGTTTAACGACAGGGACTATCAATGAGCAGTTCTTC.